The 26 T cell receptor beta chains presented below share a single source sample, sequenced in a study of beta chain features in type 1 diabetes. Expressed TCRB transcripts were sequenced, since all the RNA that had been isolated was reverse transcribed. Method: immunoSEQ multiplex PCR; TCRdb's copy keeps in-frame clones and lacks some. The sample lists just under 150,000 clones, roughly 10% occurring once. The source material was naive CD4+ T cells from blood. The source of these receptors is a young man in good health.

Turning to this clone: The sample carries other DNA sequences with the same CDR3. V and J are TRBV7-2 and TRBJ2-7; TRBD2 matches at 9 bases. The germline V gene has CDR1 SGHTA and CDR2 FQGNSA. The ends lost 0 bases at V and 4 bases at J; junction bases unmatched: 1. The CDR3 is 14 amino acids. CDR3 sequence: CASSLAAGGYEQYF. DNA for the CDR3: TGTGCCAGCAGCTTAGCGGCGGGGGGGTACGAGCAGTACTTC.

CDR3 sequence (DNA): TGTGCCAGCAGCCGGGACAGGGGAACAGATACGCAGTATTTT. It codes for CASSRDRGTDTQYF. V and J are TRBV27 and TRBJ2-3, with 10 bases fitting TRBD1. The CDR3 runs to 14 residues. Per germline, CDR1 MNHEY and CDR2 SMNVEV (reference sequence). V trimming: 6 bases; J trimming: 3 bases; junction bases outside the gene matches: 3.

This clone was counted between two and nine times. The V gene is TRBV25-1, the J gene TRBJ1-1; D is possibly TRBD1 (6 bases). Trimming shortened V by 2 bases and J by 10 bases, and 14 bases separated the two germline ends. The CDR3 contains 13 residues. The germline CDR1 and CDR2 sequences are MGHDK and SYGVNS. The CDR3 nucleotides are TGTGCCAGCAGTGAAGGGCAGGGAGGGGGAGCTTTCTTT. Its translation is CASSEGQGGGAFF.

The table lists this clone with many counts. The chain carries TRBV29-1 and TRBJ2-6; tentatively, D is TRBD2 (6 bases). The CDR3 loop spans 14 amino acids. The germline V gene has CDR1 SQVTM and CDR2 ANQGSEA. The V end was cut by 7 bases, the J end by 0 bases, with 10 bases between. CDR3 coding DNA: TGCAGCGCCGGAGGGTCCTCTGGGGCCAACGTCCTGACTTTC. This sequence encodes CSAGGSSGANVLTF.

The table lists this clone with a few counts. The chain combines TRBV6-6 with TRBJ1-3, with a weak D call TRBD1 (6 bases). V was trimmed by 7 bases and J by 0 bases, leaving 13 bases between them. Germline V lookup: CDR1 MNHNY, CDR2 SVGAGI (reference sequence). CDR3 length: 15 amino acids. CDR3 DNA: TGTGCCAGCACCCGGGACACGAACTCTGGAAACACCATATATTTT. This translates into CASTRDTNSGNTIYF.

The chain couples TRBV5-1 to TRBJ2-7, with D tentatively TRBD1 (6 bases). With 0 bases removed from V and 4 bases from J, the gap between germline ends came to 23 bases. The CDR3 totals 18 residues. Germline V gives CDR1 SGHRS, CDR2 YFSETQ. DNA for the CDR3: TGCGCCAGCAGCTTGGAAACGGGGAATCAGGGGCCCCCTTACGAGCAGTACTTC. Translating it yields CASSLETGNQGPPYEQYF.

The CDR3 reads CASMRPSDRTEFF. DNA of the CDR3: TGTGCCAGTATGCGGCCCTCGGACAGGACGGAGTTCTTC. The chain combines TRBV19 with TRBJ2-1, with TRBD1 identical over 7 bases. CDR1 and CDR2 (germline): LNHDA, SQIVND (reference sequence). The length of the CDR3 is 13 residues. V was pared by 7 bases and J by 14 bases, with 14 bases of the junction left unmatched.

The chain couples TRBV11-2 to TRBJ2-7; TRBD1 matches 11 bases. The CDR3 is 16 residues long. Germline assignment: CDR1 SGHAT and CDR2 FQNNGV. Unmatched junction bases numbered 11, after V lost 6 bases and J lost 4 bases. Here the CDR3 DNA reads TGTGCCAGCAGGTCCATGATTGGGACAGGGGGGTACGAGCAGTACTTC. Protein product: CASRSMIGTGGYEQYF.

This clone was recorded a few times. This sequence joins TRBV6-5 and TRBJ2-5; 7 bases fit TRBD1. CDR1 MNHEY and CDR2 SVGAGI come from the germline V gene. The CDR3 is 14 amino acids. V was clipped by 5 bases and J by 3 bases; unmatched bases: 6. The CDR3 region has the DNA TGTGCCAGCAGTATCCAAGACAGGGAAGAGACCCAGTACTTC. Protein: CASSIQDREETQYF.

The rearrangement links TRBV11-2 to TRBJ1-4; D uncertain. Germline CDR1 and CDR2: SGHAT and FQNNGV. The CDR3 is 15 residues long. Trimming removed 7 bases from V and 5 bases from J, with 17 bases in between. The CDR3 region has the DNA TGTGCCAGCACCTGGGCTCCCGGGGTAAATGAAAAACTGTTTTTT. As protein: CASTWAPGVNEKLFF.

In this sample, this clone turned up a few times. J is TRBJ2-2 and V is TRBV7-2, with TRBD1 as a possible D gene (5 bases). The CDR3 length is 14 residues. The V end lost 0 bases, the J end lost 3 bases, and 5 bases lay between the germline ends. Germline V gene lookup returns CDR1 SGHTA and CDR2 FQGNSA. The CDR3 spells CASSLARDTGELFF. The CDR3 DNA is TGTGCCAGCAGCTTAGCCAGGGACACCGGGGAGCTGTTTTTT.

This clone was found many times. This sequence joins TRBV7-9 and TRBJ2-1, with 8 bases fitting TRBD1. CDR3 length: 14 residues. Germline V gene data show CDR1 as SEHNR and CDR2 as FQNEAQ (reference sequence). Trimming cost V 6 bases and J 6 bases; bases outside gene matches: 7. The CDR3 DNA reads TGTGCCAGCAGGGGACAGGTCCAGAGCAATGAGCAGTTCTTC. Protein sequence: CASRGQVQSNEQFF.

The chain recombines TRBV7-3 with TRBJ2-7, with 10 bases that match TRBD2. J gave up 4 bases and V 6 bases, and 9 bases lay outside the gene matches. In germline, CDR1 is SGHTA, CDR2 FQGTGA. This CDR3 spans 15 amino acids. The CDR3 is CASRTSGGAAYEQYF. The CDR3 DNA is TGTGCCAGCAGGACGAGCGGGGGGGCCGCGTACGAGCAGTACTTC.

The sample holds a few counts of this clone. This chain uses TRBV7-2 with TRBJ1-1, with D unresolved. This CDR3 comprises 15 residues. The V end was cut by 1 base, the J end by 6 bases, with 15 bases between. From germline, CDR1 is SGHTA and CDR2 FQGNSA. CDR3 nucleotide sequence: TGTGCCAGCAGCTTAGTATCCGGGTGGAGCGCTGAAGCTTTCTTT. This encodes CASSLVSGWSAEAFF.

The sample holds a few counts of this clone. The V call is TRBV4-3, the J call TRBJ2-3; the match to TRBD1 covers 9 bases. Germline V gives CDR1 LGHNA, CDR2 YSLEER. V shed 5 bases and J 5 bases; nucleotides not matched to a gene: 8. This CDR3 has 15 residues. The CDR3 DNA reads TGCGCCAGCAGCAGGACAGGGGTAGGTGTAGATACGCAGTATTTT. Residues: CASSRTGVGVDTQYF.

This clone showed up just a few times. The J gene is TRBJ1-3, the V gene TRBV28; TRBD1 aligns across 8 bases. The CDR3 runs 15 residues. CDR1 is MDHEN and CDR2 is SYDVKM in the germline V gene. V lost 1 base, J lost 3 bases, and 2 bases stayed unmatched. CDR3 nucleotide sequence: TGTGCCAGCAGTTTATTCGACAGGGGTGGAAACACCATATATTTT. This codes for CASSLFDRGGNTIYF. Together with reference TRBV28 and TRBJ1-3, the CDR3 gives the full variable domain: DVKVTQSSRYLVKRTGEKVFLECVQDMDHENMFWYRQDPGLGLRLIYFSYDVKMKEKGDIPEGYSVSREKKERFSLILESASTNQTSMYLCASSLFDRGGNTIYFGEGSWLTVV.

The chain links TRBV7-2 to TRBJ1-2; D might be TRBD1 (6 bases). Trimming removed 8 bases from V and 4 bases from J, with 11 bases in between. The CDR3 loop spans 12 amino acids. Germline V gives CDR1 SGHTA, CDR2 FQGNSA. CDR3 residues: CASSDRLYGYTF. CDR3 in DNA: TGTGCCAGCTCCGACAGGCTCTATGGCTACACCTTC.

The gene calls are TRBV28 and TRBJ1-4; 9 bases agree with TRBD1. Per the germline V gene, CDR1 is MDHEN and CDR2 is SYDVKM. V shed 0 bases, J shed 0 bases, and the junction held 5 bases outside the gene matches. This CDR3 contains 18 residues. The CDR3 DNA reads TGTGCCAGCAGTTTATGGGGACAGGGAGAAACAACTAATGAAAAACTGTTTTTT. It translates to CASSLWGQGETTNEKLFF.

This chain uses TRBV7-2 with TRBJ1-6; D is unclear. V was shortened by 3 bases and J by 7 bases, with 7 bases between the two germline ends. Germline CDR1 SGHTA, CDR2 FQGNSA. The CDR3 is 13 amino acids. CDR3 coding DNA: TGTGCCAGCAGCTTTTTACAGAATTCACCCCTCCACTTT. This translates into CASSFLQNSPLHF.

The CDR3 sequence is CASSLIAGYEQYF. CDR3 bases: TGCGCCAGCAGCTTGATTGCCGGCTACGAGCAGTACTTC. The V and J genes are TRBV5-1 and TRBJ2-7; D is undetermined. CDR1 SGHRS and CDR2 YFSETQ come from the germline V gene. The length of the CDR3 is 13 residues. Trimming removed 1 base from V and 3 bases from J, with 8 bases in between. Drawing the rest from reference TRBV5-1 and TRBJ2-7, the complete variable domain is KAGVTQTPRYLIKTRGQQVTLSCSPISGHRSVSWYQQTPGQGLQFLFEYFSETQRNKGNFPGRFSGRQFSNSRSEMNVSTLELGDSALYLCASSLIAGYEQYFGPGTRLTVT.

V is TRBV5-1 and J is TRBJ2-3; perhaps TRBD1 as D (6 bases). Looked up from germline, CDR1 is SGHRS and CDR2 is YFSETQ. The length of the CDR3 is 13 residues. V was pared by 0 bases and J by 4 bases, with 6 bases between. CDR3 sequence (DNA): TGCGCCAGCAGCTTGGCAGGGGCAGATACGCAGTATTTT. This encodes CASSLAGADTQYF.

This chain joins TRBV7-3 and TRBJ1-2; D remains unclear. The CDR3 has 13 amino acids. Between the trimmed V and J ends, which lost 5 bases and 4 bases, there was a span of 11 bases. Germline V CDR1 and CDR2: SGHTA, FQGTGA. In DNA form, the CDR3 reads TGTGCCAGCAGCCCAGTCCCTAGCTATGGCTACACCTTC. Its protein product is CASSPVPSYGYTF.

This chain's CDR3 is CASSFGGQGYEQYF. CDR3 DNA: TGTGCCAGCAGCTTCGGCGGACAGGGATACGAGCAGTACTTC. V usage is TRBV11-3 and J usage is TRBJ2-7; 8 bases line up with TRBD1. This CDR3 has 14 residues. Germline CDR1 SGHNT, CDR2 YENEEA. Trimming cost V 3 bases and J 4 bases; bases outside gene matches: 5.

This chain links TRBV11-2 with TRBJ2-2; TRBD2 aligns across 8 bases. Trimming removed 1 base from V and 4 bases from J; junction bases left unmatched: 5. The CDR3 runs to 16 residues. CDR1 and CDR2 from the germline V gene are SGHAT and FQNNGV. In DNA form, the CDR3 reads TGTGCCAGCAGCTTAGTCGCGGGGGGCCTCACCGGGGAGCTGTTTTTT. Its translation: CASSLVAGGLTGELFF.

V is TRBV30 and J is TRBJ1-2; 9 positions agree with TRBD1. Germline V gene data show CDR1 as GTSNPN and CDR2 as SVGIG (reference sequence). After removal of 1 base from V and 4 bases from J, the junction contained 4 bases not matched to a gene. This CDR3 spans 14 amino acids. CDR3 sequence (DNA): TGTGCCTGGAGTGCGGACAGGGGCGGCTATGGCTACACCTTC. It is translated as CAWSADRGGYGYTF.

This clone was counted a few times. V is TRBV7-2 and J is TRBJ1-2, with 10 bases matching TRBD1. Germline CDR1 SGHTA, CDR2 FQGNSA. The CDR3 runs to 14 residues. Trimming cost V 4 bases and J 3 bases; bases outside gene matches: 2. CDR3 residues: CASSSTGGHYGYTF. The CDR3 DNA reads as TGTGCCAGCAGCTCGACAGGGGGCCACTATGGCTACACCTTC.